The 30 T cell receptor beta chains presented below share a single source sample, sequenced in a study of T cells in Graves' hyperthyroidism and ophthalmopathy. RNA transcripts yielded amplified TCR beta CDR3 regions. A first-round RT-PCR of the TCR CDR3 used the HTBI primer set. TCRdb re-called the multiplex PCR reads through MiXCR, storing one row per CDR3 protein. The table shows almost 600,000 distinct CDR3 sequences, with roughly 14% occurring only once. The sequencing input was blood. The receptors stem from a woman in her twenties or thirties with Graves' hyperthyroidism that later progressed to Graves' ophthalmopathy.

The chain couples TRBV20-1 to TRBJ2-3; 8 bases fit TRBD2. CDR1 DFQATT and CDR2 SNEGSKA come from the germline V gene (reference sequence). Losses at the gene ends were 6 bases for V and 0 bases for J; bases not matched to a gene: 5. The CDR3 extends over 14 amino acids. CDR3 sequence reads: CSAAGGGSTDTQYF. The CDR3 coding sequence is TGCAGTGCGGCAGGCGGGGGGAGCACAGATACGCAGTATTTT.

This clonotype has ten or more counts. CDR3 DNA sequence: TGTGCCAGCAGCTCTTTAAACCCCGGGACAGGATGGTACTTC. This sequence encodes CASSSLNPGTGWYF. V and J are TRBV5-5 and TRBJ2-5; 8 bases fit TRBD1. The CDR3 has 14 amino acids. Germline V gene lookup returns CDR1 SGHKS and CDR2 YYEKEE (reference sequence). V dropped 3 bases and J dropped 13; count of bases not matched to a gene: 14.

This clonotype was counted many times. DNA of the CDR3: TGTGCCAGCAGTTCAGCGCGGGGCAGTGAAACCGGGGAGCTGTTTTTT. Translated, it gives CASSSARGSETGELFF. The chain uses TRBV12-3 or TRBV12-4 and TRBJ2-2, with a weak D call TRBD2 (6 bases). Trimming removed 4 bases at V and 5 bases at J, with 17 bases between. The CDR3 is 16 amino acids.

The table lists this clonotype with many counts. The V gene is TRBV27, the J gene TRBJ2-1; 9 nucleotides agree with TRBD2. With V trimmed by 5 bases and J by 0 bases, 8 bases remained unmatched. The CDR3 is 17 amino acids. CDR1 is MNHEY and CDR2 is SMNVEV in the germline V gene (reference sequence). Written as DNA, the CDR3 is TGTGCCAGCAGTATCCCTGGGCGGGAGGGCTCCTACAATGAGCAGTTCTTC. It specifies CASSIPGREGSYNEQFF.

The table lists this clonotype with many counts. The CDR3 here is CASSRGVGYGYTF. CDR3 DNA sequence: TGTGCCAGCAGCAGGGGGGTAGGCTATGGCTACACCTTC. This chain connects TRBV2 to TRBJ1-2, with 7 bases identical to TRBD1. V trimming: 6 bases; J trimming: 4 bases; junction bases outside the gene matches: 5. The CDR3 has 13 residues. CDR1 and CDR2 from the germline V gene are SNHLY and FYNNEI.

This sequence joins TRBV30 and TRBJ2-1, with D perhaps matching TRBD2 (5 bases). Germline assignment: CDR1 GTSNPN and CDR2 SVGIG (reference sequence). The CDR3 extends over 17 amino acids. V dropped 0 bases and J dropped 1 base, with 16 bases sitting between them. As DNA, the CDR3 is TGTGCCTGGAGTGTACATTTTGACGGGGTATCCTACAATGAGCAGTTCTTC. Translation: CAWSVHFDGVSYNEQFF.

This clonotype appeared many times. This chain links TRBV28 with TRBJ1-3; D gene uncertain. The V end was cut by 3 bases, the J end by 0 bases, with 15 bases between. Germline V gene lookup returns CDR1 MDHEN and CDR2 SYDVKM. CDR3 length: 17 residues. CDR3: CASSFRRGISSGNTIYF. The DNA for the CDR3 is TGTGCCAGCAGTTTTAGGCGCGGCATCAGCTCTGGAAACACCATATATTTT.

This clonotype was counted a few times. The rearrangement uses TRBV2 and TRBJ1-6; 7 nucleotides match TRBD1. The CDR3 contains 15 residues. Germline V gene sequence: CDR1 SNHLY, CDR2 FYNNEI. V shed 10 bases and J 0 bases; nucleotides not matched to a gene: 6. In DNA form, the CDR3 reads TGTGCCACTTCGACAGGGAGCTCCTATAATTCACCCCTCCACTTT. This sequence encodes CATSTGSSYNSPLHF.

This clonotype appeared many times. V usage is TRBV2 and J usage is TRBJ1-5; 7 bases agree with TRBD1. Unmatched junction bases numbered 1, after V lost 1 base and J lost 1 base. CDR1 is SNHLY and CDR2 is FYNNEI in the germline V gene. CDR3 length: 15 amino acids. The CDR3 sequence is CASSEDRGSNQPQHF. The CDR3 region has the DNA TGTGCCAGCAGTGAAGACAGGGGAAGCAATCAGCCCCAGCATTTT.

This clonotype has a count of ten or more. The gene calls are TRBV6-2 or TRBV6-3 and TRBJ1-2; D is ambiguous. V lost 3 bases and J 10 bases, leaving 18 bases between the germline ends. There are 14 residues in the CDR3. Germline loops: CDR1 MNHEY, CDR2 SVGEGT. The CDR3 reads CASSYSDTETIYTF. CDR3 sequence (DNA): TGTGCCAGCAGTTATTCCGACACGGAGACTATCTACACCTTC.

The table lists this clonotype with many counts. The gene calls are TRBV30 and TRBJ2-3, with D unclear. V was pared by 2 bases and J by 0 bases, with 12 bases between. Germline V gives CDR1 GTSNPN, CDR2 SVGIG (reference sequence). CDR3 length equals 15 residues. CDR3 amino acids: CAWSLTGASTDTQYF. The CDR3 DNA reads TGTGCCTGGAGTCTAACGGGTGCTAGCACAGATACGCAGTATTTT.

V gene TRBV6-2 or TRBV6-3 combines with J gene TRBJ1-3; D is undetermined. In germline, CDR1 is MNHEY, CDR2 SVGEGT. The CDR3 is 16 amino acids. The V end lost 6 bases, the J end lost 2 bases, and 17 bases lay between the germline ends. This CDR3 is CASSDLSGWTGNTIYF. In nucleotides, the CDR3 is TGTGCCAGCAGCGACCTTTCGGGGTGGACTGGAAACACCATATATTTT.

This clonotype showed up many times. This rearrangement joins TRBV12-5 to TRBJ2-5, with 13 nucleotides matching TRBD2. The germline V gene has CDR1 LGHNT and CDR2 FRNRAP. This CDR3 is built from 15 residues. V lost 5 bases, J lost 2 bases, and 2 bases stayed unmatched. The chain's CDR3 is CASGPTSGRQETQYF. Here the CDR3 DNA reads TGTGCTAGTGGTCCGACTAGCGGGAGGCAAGAGACCCAGTACTTC.

The chain combines TRBV10-2 with TRBJ2-7, with 7 bases identical to TRBD1. The CDR3 consists of 14 residues. Germline loops: CDR1 WSHSY, CDR2 SAAADI. Trimming cost V 6 bases and J 4 bases; bases outside gene matches: 9. CDR3 nucleotide sequence: TGCGCCAGCAGCACCGACAGGGTCCGGTACGAGCAGTACTTC. The encoded protein is CASSTDRVRYEQYF.

Worth noting for this clonotype: It differs at one base from a far larger clone, so likely a read error. The chain links TRBV7-9 to TRBJ2-2; perhaps TRBD2 as D (5 bases). This CDR3 is 12 amino acids long. Germline V CDR1 and CDR2: SEHNR, FQNEAQ (reference sequence). CDR3 DNA: TGTGCCAGCAGCTTAGTCACCGGGGAGCTGTCTTTT. This translates into CASSLVTGELSF.

This clonotype was observed many times. V and J are TRBV7-2 and TRBJ2-7; 12 bases are shared with TRBD2. Germline CDR1 reads SGHTA; CDR2 reads FQGNSA. Trimming cost V 5 bases and J 5 bases; bases outside gene matches: 4. The length of the CDR3 is 14 residues. CDR3 loop: CASSRTSGDNEQYF. The CDR3 coding sequence is TGTGCCAGCAGCCGGACTAGCGGGGACAACGAGCAGTACTTC.

CDR3 DNA: TGTGCCAGCAGTGAAGGGGACAGGTCCCACGAGCAGTACTTC. It specifies CASSEGDRSHEQYF. V and J are TRBV6-4 and TRBJ2-7; TRBD1 matches 8 bases. The CDR3 has 14 residues. Per the germline V gene, CDR1 is MRHNA and CDR2 is SNTAGT. V was clipped by 3 bases and J by 5 bases; unmatched bases: 6.

This clonotype was observed once. V gene TRBV27 combines with J gene TRBJ1-4; 8 positions agree with TRBD1. Germline V CDR1 and CDR2: MNHEY, SMNVEV (reference sequence). The CDR3 contains 16 residues. J gave up 5 bases and V 5 bases, and 10 bases lay outside the gene matches. CDR3 in DNA: TGTGCCAGCAGTCCACTCCGGGACAGGACGAATGAAAAACTGTTTTTT. Translating it yields CASSPLRDRTNEKLFF.

At least ten counts were recorded for this clonotype. The rearrangement links TRBV2 to TRBJ1-4; TRBD1 aligns across 11 bases. The V gene's germline CDR1 is SNHLY and CDR2 FYNNEI. V lost 6 bases and J lost 8; bases outside the gene matches: 5. The CDR3 runs 14 residues. The CDR3 DNA reads TGTGCCAGCAGGAGGACAGGGGGCGGAGAAAAACTGTTTTTT. Its translation is CASRRTGGGEKLFF.

Worth noting for this clonotype: Possible read error: a much larger clone is one base away. The rearrangement links TRBV12-3 or TRBV12-4 to TRBJ2-1, with 13 bases matching TRBD2. Unmatched junction bases numbered 4, after V lost 8 bases and J lost 3 bases. The CDR3 has 15 amino acids. The CDR3 region has the DNA TGTGCCAGCCGGACTAGCGGGAGAATCTACAATGAGCAGTTCTTC. Encoded protein: CASRTSGRIYNEQFF.

CDR3 coding DNA: TGCGCCAGTGCAGATTTTGGAAACACCATATATTTT. Its translation is CASADFGNTIYF. The chain uses TRBV5-1 and TRBJ1-3; D not resolved. The ends were cut back, 8 bases at V and 3 bases at J, with 9 bases in the middle. The CDR3 contains 12 residues. The germline gives CDR1 SGHRS, CDR2 YFSETQ.

This clonotype was seen only a few times. This rearrangement joins TRBV3-1 to TRBJ1-4; D is unresolved. Trimming cost V 0 bases and J 4 bases, with 21 bases left between them. Germline assignment: CDR1 LGHDT and CDR2 YNNKEL (reference sequence). CDR3 length: 19 residues. CDR3 residues: CASSQDLGPLWADNEKLFF. Here the CDR3 DNA reads TGTGCCAGCAGCCAAGATCTCGGGCCCCTTTGGGCGGATAATGAAAAACTGTTTTTT.

This clonotype appeared a few times. The chain couples TRBV19 to TRBJ1-2, with TRBD1 matching 7 bases. The V and J ends lost 5 bases and 6 bases, in that order; junction bases with no gene match: 6. The CDR3 runs to 13 residues. Germline-derived CDR1 and CDR2 are LNHDA and SQIVND (reference sequence). The CDR3 DNA reads as TGTGCCAGTAGTGAAGGGGACAGAGATGGCTACACCTTC. It yields the protein CASSEGDRDGYTF.

Concerning this clonotype: A clone one base away is much larger, so this may be a read error. This rearrangement joins TRBV12-3 or TRBV12-4 to TRBJ2-7; D ambiguous. V gave up 5 bases and J gave up 10 bases, with 15 bases separating them. The CDR3 totals 12 residues. The CDR3 nucleotides are TGTGCCAGCAGTCCCCTCACCAGCGATCAGTACTTC. Residues: CASSPLTSDQYF.

This chain uses TRBV6-4 with TRBJ1-2; D unclear. The CDR3 extends over 13 amino acids. The germline V gene encodes CDR1 MRHNA and CDR2 SNTAGT. Trimming left V 2 bases short and J 4 bases short, with 8 bases between. CDR3 in amino acids: CASSDIPSYGYTF. The CDR3 coding sequence is TGTGCCAGCAGTGACATTCCCTCCTATGGCTACACCTTC.

This clonotype has at least ten counts. The chain carries TRBV12-3 or TRBV12-4 and TRBJ2-2, with TRBD2 matching over 9 bases. J was trimmed by 0 bases and V by 3 bases; bases with no gene match: 2. This CDR3 comprises 16 residues. The CDR3 here is CASSFLAGANTGELFF. As DNA, the CDR3 is TGTGCCAGCAGTTTCTTAGCGGGGGCGAACACCGGGGAGCTGTTTTTT.

The J gene is TRBJ2-3, the V gene TRBV28; D is uncertain. The length of the CDR3 is 15 residues. Germline V gene lookup returns CDR1 MDHEN and CDR2 SYDVKM. V was trimmed by 5 bases and J by 0 bases, leaving 12 bases between them. The CDR3 DNA follows: TGTGCCAGCAGTCCCACTGACGGTAGCACAGATACGCAGTATTTT. Its protein product is CASSPTDGSTDTQYF.

This clonotype was detected ten times or more. CDR3 protein: CASLTTPSGANVLTF. CDR3 bases: TGTGCCAGCCTTACTACACCGTCTGGGGCCAACGTCCTGACTTTC. The chain joins TRBV6-1 to TRBJ2-6, with D unresolved. The CDR3 spans 15 residues. Germline V gene lookup returns CDR1 MNHNS and CDR2 SASEGT. V was clipped by 8 bases and J by 1 base, with 12 bases between them.

J is TRBJ2-1 and V is TRBV20-1, with TRBD1 matching 11 bases. Germline V gene lookup returns CDR1 DFQATT and CDR2 SNEGSKA (reference sequence). There are 16 residues in the CDR3. J was trimmed by 9 bases and V by 8 bases; bases with no gene match: 18. The CDR3 protein is CSRGLKPGQGEGEQFF. DNA for the CDR3: TGCAGTAGGGGTTTAAAACCGGGACAGGGGGAGGGTGAGCAGTTCTTC.

This clonotype has just a few counts. The CDR3 loop reads CASSVAAGDNQPQHF. As DNA, the CDR3 is TGTGCCAGCAGCGTAGCAGCCGGAGACAATCAGCCCCAGCATTTT. J is TRBJ1-5 and V is TRBV9; D remains ambiguous. The CDR3 spans 15 residues. Germline CDR1 SGDLS, CDR2 YYNGEE. V was shortened by 0 bases and J by 3 bases, with 10 bases between the two germline ends.